Below, one T cell receptor beta chain is given with its context. The data were taken from a study of blood T cell repertoires in COVID-19. The wider study: PBMCs, B-cell-depleted T cells, or T cells provided the cDNA or gDNA that made up the material.

Residents of 24 US areas, aged 18 to 89 years, made up the participants. Only in-frame clones appear in the TCRdb table, and some are missing; sequencing was by immunoSEQ multiplex PCR. Among about 280,000 clones listed, around 85% were seen once. The ends were cut back, 6 bases at V and 6 bases at J, with 12 bases in the middle. Germline assignment: CDR1 LGHDT and CDR2 YNNKEL (reference sequence). This CDR3 spans 13 amino acids. The specimen was PBMCs or T cells enriched from blood (not recorded which). This chain uses TRBV3-1 (or the pseudogene TRBV3-2) with TRBJ2-1; D unclear. This clonotype was obtained from a woman between 40 and 50 years old who had recovered from COVID-19. The CDR3 DNA sequence: TGTGCCAGCAGTCCCACTATGGGCAATGAGCAGTTCTTC. It translates to CASSPTMGNEQFF.